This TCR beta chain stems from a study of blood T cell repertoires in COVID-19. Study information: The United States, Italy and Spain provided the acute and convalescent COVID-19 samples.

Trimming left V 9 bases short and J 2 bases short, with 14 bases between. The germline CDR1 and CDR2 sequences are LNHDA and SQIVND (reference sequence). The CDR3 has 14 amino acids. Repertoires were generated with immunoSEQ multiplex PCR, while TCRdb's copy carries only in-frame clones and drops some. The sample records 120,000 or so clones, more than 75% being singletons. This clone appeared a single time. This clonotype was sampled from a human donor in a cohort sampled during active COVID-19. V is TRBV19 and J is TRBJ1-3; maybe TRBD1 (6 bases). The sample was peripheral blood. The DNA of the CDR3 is TGTGCCAGCCAACGCAGGGGAACTGGAAACACCATATATTTT. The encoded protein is CASQRRGTGNTIYF.